The 8 T cell receptor beta chains reported below all come from one sample, sequenced in a study of cytomegalovirus exposure and HLA in healthy donors. PCR amplification relied on 60 Vbeta primers (plus 13 Jbeta primers). Assay: immunoSEQ multiplex PCR; the TCRdb copy retains only in-frame clones and omits some. Of approximately 150,000 clones detected, less than 85% appear once; the ten largest clones hold more than 1.2%. What was sequenced was PBMCs. Source of these receptors: a man aged 55 to 69 in good health and CMV-seronegative.

Regarding this clone: Other DNA sequences from this sample encode an identical CDR3 as well. In DNA form, the CDR3 reads TGTGCCAGCAGCTTAGACAGGGGCACTGAAGCTTTCTTT. Encoded protein: CASSLDRGTEAFF. The chain joins TRBV7-2 to TRBJ1-1; 7 bases map to TRBD1. Unmatched junction bases numbered 0, after V lost 1 base and J lost 4 bases. CDR1 is SGHTA and CDR2 is FQGNSA in the germline V gene. The CDR3 is 13 amino acids.

The rearrangement links TRBV5-4 to TRBJ1-2; TRBD1 aligns across 9 bases. V gave up 4 bases and J gave up 8 bases; unmatched junction bases: 9. CDR1 is SGHNT, CDR2 YYREEE, per germline (reference sequence). This CDR3 has 14 amino acids. The CDR3 is CASSADYRGRGYTF. The CDR3 DNA reads as TGTGCCAGCAGCGCGGATTACAGGGGGCGAGGCTACACCTTC.

This clone occurred once. This sequence joins TRBV5-8 and TRBJ2-1; TRBD2 agrees at 9 bases. After removal of 0 bases from V and 4 bases from J, the junction contained 5 bases not matched to a gene. The CDR3 totals 16 residues. Germline values: CDR1 SGHTS, CDR2 YDEGEE. The CDR3 reads CASSLGAGGLYNEQFF. The CDR3 DNA follows: TGTGCCAGCAGCTTGGGAGCGGGAGGTCTGTACAATGAGCAGTTCTTC.

The genes are TRBV11-2 and TRBJ2-2; 9 nucleotides match TRBD1. The CDR3 spans 15 residues. CDR1 is SGHAT and CDR2 is FQNNGV in the germline V gene. Unmatched junction bases numbered 7, after V lost 5 bases and J lost 6 bases. The CDR3 DNA reads as TGTGCCAGCAGCACCCGGGACAGGGTTGCCGGGGAGCTGTTTTTT. Amino acids: CASSTRDRVAGELFF.

This chain connects TRBV19 to TRBJ2-3, with D possibly matching TRBD1 (5 bases). V dropped 7 bases and J dropped 0 bases, with 14 bases sitting between them. Germline CDR1 LNHDA, CDR2 SQIVND (reference sequence). This CDR3 comprises 15 residues. CDR3 coding DNA: TGTGCCAGTACCCGATTGGGGCAGAGCACAGATACGCAGTATTTT. It encodes CASTRLGQSTDTQYF.

V is TRBV4-3 and J is TRBJ2-3, with TRBD1 identical over 8 bases. Trimming cost V 2 bases and J 6 bases; bases outside gene matches: 7. CDR1 and CDR2 from the germline V gene are LGHNA and YSLEER. The CDR3 has 15 amino acids. DNA of the CDR3: TGCGCCAGCAGCCAACGCGACAGGGGAATGGATACGCAGTATTTT. The encoded protein is CASSQRDRGMDTQYF.

To note about this clone: The identical CDR3 is also encoded by other nucleotide sequences in the sample. The chain combines TRBV7-2 with TRBJ2-3; TRBD2 agrees at 12 bases. This CDR3 has 17 amino acids. From germline, CDR1 is SGHTA and CDR2 FQGNSA. V was pared by 5 bases and J by 3 bases, with 9 bases of the junction left unmatched. The CDR3 here is CASSPRLAGEGTDTQYF. DNA of the CDR3: TGTGCCAGCAGCCCAAGACTAGCGGGAGAAGGTACAGATACGCAGTATTTT.

The genes are TRBV5-4 and TRBJ2-3, with D possibly matching TRBD1 (7 bases). Germline assignment: CDR1 SGHNT and CDR2 YYREEE (reference sequence). Between the trimmed V and J ends, which lost 2 bases and 1 base, there was a span of 11 bases. The CDR3 totals 15 residues. This CDR3 is CASSLDREGTDTQYF. CDR3 DNA: TGTGCCAGCAGCTTAGACAGGGAGGGCACAGATACGCAGTATTTT.